This TCR beta chain was sequenced during a study of shared clonotypes between healthy human individuals. V shed 4 bases, J shed 4 bases, and the junction held 14 bases outside the gene matches. The CDR3 runs 16 residues. Germline V gives CDR1 SGHDT, CDR2 YYEEEE. The data were produced by immunoSEQ multiplex PCR, yet TCRdb's version contains in-frame clones alone and is incomplete. Of about 1 million clones in the sample, about 80% were seen once. The chain employs TRBV5-6 and TRBJ2-7; 7 nucleotides agree with TRBD1. The sequence was collected from a man younger than 35 in good health. Sequenced input: memory CD4+ T cells sorted from blood. Subset described: CD45RA-negative fraction. CDR3 sequence: CASSHRDSGSVYEQYF. Written as DNA, the CDR3 is TGTGCCAGCAGCCATAGGGACAGCGGCTCTGTGTACGAGCAGTACTTC.